Listed below are T cell receptor beta chains from one sample, sequenced in a study of T-cell reconstitution after alpha-beta-depleted transplantation in children. TCRdb redid the calling of the PCR reads with MiXCR, one entry per CDR3 protein. The table lists around 370,000 distinct CDR3 sequences, 10% of them singletons. Sequenced here: PBMCs from the stem cell graft donor, sampled from the stem cell graft. These receptors were collected from a human donor who donated a stem cell graft to a child with acute lymphoblastic leukemia. The CDR3 runs from the conserved cysteine through the conserved F or W. The order of the fields is V gene, D gene, clone size, J gene, CDR3 DNA, CDR3 protein. D genes are given only for firm matches. For some rows the clone size is stated as once, few or many, or as a class when expanded; others skip it.

TRBV18	NA	NA	TRBJ2-4	TGTGCCAGCTCACCACCGGCGGGACTAGCCAAAAACATTCAGTACTTC	CASSPPAGLAKNIQYF
TRBV3-1	TRBD2	few	TRBJ2-3	TGTGCCAGCGGAGCGGGAGGGCCTTTCACAGATACGCAGTATTTT	CASGAGGPFTDTQYF
TRBV10-1	TRBD2	few	TRBJ2-7	TGCGCCAGCAGTGAAGGACTAGCGGGAGTTAGCGAGCAGTACTTC	CASSEGLAGVSEQYF
TRBV12-3/TRBV12-4	NA	NA	TRBJ2-1	TGTGCCAGCTGTAGGAGCCCCTCCTACAATGAACAGTTCTTC	CASCRSPSYNEQFF
TRBV11-2	NA	NA	TRBJ2-7	TGTGCCAGCAGCCAAATGAGGTTCAGCCGGACAGCTCTCGGCGAGCAGTACTTC	CASSQMRFSRTALGEQYF
TRBV27	NA	NA	TRBJ2-3	TGTGCCAGCAGTTTAGGGGCAGGGGAAGATACGCAGTATTTT	CASSLGAGEDTQYF
TRBV6-2/TRBV6-3	TRBD2	NA	TRBJ2-1	TGTGCCAGCAGTTTAAGGACTAGCGGGAGGATCTACAATGAGCAGTTCTTC	CASSLRTSGRIYNEQFF
TRBV10-3	NA	NA	TRBJ1-1	TGTGCCATCAGTGAGTTTTCGCCGGGGAATTCGAACACTGAAGCTTTCTTT	CAISEFSPGNSNTEAFF
TRBV10-3	NA	few	TRBJ2-7	TGTGCCATCAGTGTTCTTTACAGGGAACCCTACGAGCAGTACTTC	CAISVLYREPYEQYF
TRBV27	NA	NA	TRBJ2-1	TGTGCCAGCAATACGGCACTAGATTACAATGAGCAGTTCTTC	CASNTALDYNEQFF
TRBV29-1	NA	few	TRBJ1-4	TGCAGCGTTGAAGATCGTGGGGCAGGGCGGAATGAAAAACTGTTTTTT	CSVEDRGAGRNEKLFF
TRBV20-1	NA	few	TRBJ1-1	TGCAGTGCTAGAGTTCATGGGACGGTGAACACTGAAGCTTTCTTT	CSARVHGTVNTEAFF
TRBV4-1	TRBD1	NA	TRBJ2-1	TGCGCCAGCAGCCAAGTTTATCTGACAGGGGTCGAGAATGAGCAGTTCTTC	CASSQVYLTGVENEQFF
TRBV7-9	NA	NA	TRBJ2-7	TGTGCCAGCAGCAGATCGACAGCCACCTACGAGCAGTACTTC	CASSRSTATYEQYF
TRBV5-1	NA	NA	TRBJ2-7	TGCGCCAGCAGCCCCGAGGCCTCCTACGAGCAGTACTTC	CASSPEASYEQYF
TRBV12-3/TRBV12-4	NA	many	TRBJ1-4	TGTGCCAGCAGGGCGGATGGGAGTACTAATGAAAAACTGTTTTTT	CASRADGSTNEKLFF
TRBV12-3/TRBV12-4	NA	NA	TRBJ2-1	TGTGCCAGCAGTGATCTCCCTCGGAGGGCCAATGAGCAGTTCTTC	CASSDLPRRANEQFF
TRBV7-9	TRBD1	few	TRBJ1-6	TGTGCCAGCAGCTCATCGACAGGGTTCCCCGATAATTCACCCCTCCACTTT	CASSSSTGFPDNSPLHF
TRBV21-1	NA	many	TRBJ2-2	TGTGCCAGCAGCAAACCCTGCGGGGAGCTGTTTTTT	CASSKPCGELFF
TRBV4-1	NA	many	TRBJ2-1	TGCGCCAGCAGCCAAGACAGGGGAGGGAACAATGAGCAGTTCTTC	CASSQDRGGNNEQFF
TRBV30	NA	NA	TRBJ2-3	TGTGCCTGGACCCAGAACACAGATACGCAGTATTTT	CAWTQNTDTQYF
TRBV4-1	NA	few	TRBJ1-5	TGCGCCAGCAGCCAAATTACACGGGGTAGCAATCAGCCCCAGCATTTT	CASSQITRGSNQPQHF
TRBV7-3	TRBD2	NA	TRBJ2-7	TGTGCCAGCAGCCTGACTAGCGGGGACCGCTGGGAGCAGTACTTC	CASSLTSGDRWEQYF
TRBV9	NA	few	TRBJ1-2	TGTGCCAGCAGCGGCCCGGCAGGGAGTTATGGCTACACCTTC	CASSGPAGSYGYTF
TRBV4-2	NA	many	TRBJ1-2	TGTGCCAGCAGCCAAGCCCGGGGTGACGATGGCTACACCTTC	CASSQARGDDGYTF
TRBV20-1	TRBD2	NA	TRBJ2-7	TGCAGTGCTAGTAGGGCGGGAGTGGGTAACGACGAGCAGTACTTC	CSASRAGVGNDEQYF
TRBV5-1	NA	NA	TRBJ2-2	TGCGCCAGCAGCTTGGCCCAGTTCACCGGGGAGCTGTTTTTT	CASSLAQFTGELFF
TRBV12-3/TRBV12-4	TRBD2	NA	TRBJ2-7	TGTGCCAGCGGAGAGACTAGCGGGGGGTCCTACGAGCAGTACTTC	CASGETSGGSYEQYF
TRBV3-1	TRBD2	many	TRBJ2-2	TGTGCCAGCAGATTAAGACTAGCGGACACCGGGGAGCTGTTTTTT	CASRLRLADTGELFF
TRBV24-1	TRBD2	NA	TRBJ2-7	TGTGCCACCAGTGGAAGCGGGAGCTACGAGCAGTACTTC	CATSGSGSYEQYF
TRBV27	NA	few	TRBJ2-7	TGTGCCAGCAAGCGGGCCGGTAGCTACGAGCAGTACTTC	CASKRAGSYEQYF
TRBV7-9	TRBD1	NA	TRBJ1-5	TGTGCCAGCAGCTTACTGGGACAGGGGGCAGAGCAGCCCCAGCATTTT	CASSLLGQGAEQPQHF
TRBV27	TRBD2	NA	TRBJ2-7	TGTGCCAGCAGTCCGGGACTAGCGGGACTCTACGAGCAGTACTTC	CASSPGLAGLYEQYF
TRBV20-1	NA	few	TRBJ2-7	TGCAGTGCTAGAGAGCACATCTGGAATTACGAGCAGTACTTC	CSAREHIWNYEQYF